The 20 T cell receptor beta chains reported below all come from one sample, sequenced in a study of cytotoxic CD8 clonotypes in ibrutinib-treated CLL. Assay: immunoSEQ multiplex PCR; the TCRdb copy retains only in-frame clones and omits some. The table shows around 70,000 clones, with less than 95% occurring only once. Material: PBMCs, obtained after 12 months of ibrutinib treatment. These receptors all stem from a human donor with chronic lymphocytic leukemia.

The chain carries TRBV28 and TRBJ2-7; 10 nucleotides match TRBD2. Losses at the gene ends were 6 bases for V and 2 bases for J; bases not matched to a gene: 4. This CDR3 is built from 14 residues. Germline assignment: CDR1 MDHEN and CDR2 SYDVKM. The CDR3 sequence: CASRGLAEAYEQYF. The CDR3 nucleotides read TGTGCCAGCAGAGGACTAGCGGAAGCCTACGAGCAGTACTTC.

This clone appeared once. The junction departs from the called germline gene at one end, perhaps through a read error. The gene calls are TRBV11-2 and TRBJ2-2; D remains ambiguous. The germline CDR1 and CDR2 sequences are SGHAT and FQNNGV. There are 14 residues in the CDR3. CDR3 DNA sequence: TGTGCCAGCAGCTTCAGTGGGAACGCCGGGGAGCTGTTTTTT. Amino acids: CASSFSGNAGELFF.

The V call is TRBV5-1, the J call TRBJ2-5; 12 bases match TRBD2. V lost 2 bases and J lost 4; bases outside the gene matches: 15. The CDR3 totals 19 residues. Germline CDR1 and CDR2: SGHRS and YFSETQ. CDR3 nucleotide sequence: TGCGCCAGCAGCTTAGGCCGTGCTACTAGCGGGAGGAGGGTAGAGACCCAGTACTTC. Protein product: CASSLGRATSGRRVETQYF.

The chain has TRBV28 and TRBJ1-1; the match to TRBD1 covers 8 bases. The V segment lost 3 bases and the J segment 1 base; nucleotides outside the gene matches: 4. This CDR3 spans 15 amino acids. From germline, CDR1 is MDHEN and CDR2 SYDVKM. The chain's CDR3 is CASSFRTGRNTEAFF. The CDR3 nucleotides read TGTGCCAGCAGTTTTAGGACAGGGAGGAACACTGAAGCTTTCTTT.

This rearrangement joins TRBV2 to TRBJ1-1; 7 bases fit TRBD1. Trimming cost V 4 bases and J 0 bases; bases outside gene matches: 5. The CDR3 extends over 15 amino acids. Germline V CDR1 and CDR2: SNHLY, FYNNEI. The CDR3 sequence: CASSVSGGMNTEAFF. The CDR3, as DNA: TGTGCCAGCAGTGTATCAGGGGGTATGAACACTGAAGCTTTCTTT.

This clone was recorded a few times. CDR3 nucleotides: TGTGCCAGCAGCTTAGTCCCCTCTGAAGCTTTCTTT. Translation gives CASSLVPSEAFF. The chain links TRBV11-3 to TRBJ1-1; D not certain. V lost 1 base, J lost 6 bases, and 6 bases lay in between. Germline assignment: CDR1 SGHNT and CDR2 YENEEA. The CDR3 runs 12 residues.

The V call is TRBV11-2, the J call TRBJ2-3, with D possibly being TRBD2 (6 bases). The V gene lost 5 bases and the J gene lost 0 bases, with 12 bases spanning the gap. The length of the CDR3 is 15 residues. In germline, CDR1 is SGHAT, CDR2 FQNNGV. CDR3 DNA sequence: TGTGCCAGCAGCACCGGACTATATAGCACAGATACGCAGTATTTT. Translating gives CASSTGLYSTDTQYF.

The chain links TRBV6-5 to TRBJ1-1; 7 nucleotides align to TRBD1. V trimming: 6 bases; J trimming: 1 base; junction bases outside the gene matches: 2. Germline CDR1 reads MNHEY; CDR2 reads SVGAGI. The CDR3 extends over 13 amino acids. CDR3 amino acids: CASRQGTNTEAFF. In DNA form, the CDR3 reads TGTGCCAGCAGACAGGGGACGAACACTGAAGCTTTCTTT.

The chain has TRBV6-1 and TRBJ1-3; perhaps TRBD1 as D (6 bases). Trimming left V 5 bases short and J 3 bases short, with 14 bases between. The germline gives CDR1 MNHNS, CDR2 SASEGT. The CDR3 is made up of 15 amino acids. The CDR3 DNA reads TGTGCCAGCAGTAACAGGGACTCACGTGGAAACACCATATATTTT. It translates to CASSNRDSRGNTIYF.

The chain's CDR3 is CASSRDRDYNEQFF. The CDR3 DNA is TGCGCCAGCAGCCGGGACAGGGACTACAATGAGCAGTTCTTC. The chain employs TRBV5-1 and TRBJ2-1; 9 bases map to TRBD1. Trimming removed 4 bases from V and 3 bases from J; junction bases left unmatched: 2. The V gene's germline CDR1 is SGHRS and CDR2 YFSETQ. The CDR3 extends over 14 amino acids.

The chain recombines TRBV7-2 with TRBJ1-2; 8 positions match TRBD1. The CDR3 is 15 residues long. The ends lost 6 bases at V and 7 bases at J; junction bases unmatched: 13. The V gene's germline CDR1 is SGHTA and CDR2 FQGNSA. CDR3 region: CASSKRQGTFSGYTF. Here the CDR3 DNA reads TGTGCCAGCAGTAAGAGACAGGGGACTTTCAGTGGCTACACCTTC.

The table lists this clone with a few counts. The V gene is TRBV11-2, the J gene TRBJ2-1; D may correspond to TRBD1 or TRBD2 (5 bases each). This CDR3 contains 14 residues. Germline V gene data show CDR1 as SGHAT and CDR2 as FQNNGV. The germline V and J ends were trimmed by 1 base and 12 bases, with 16 bases remaining between them. The CDR3 DNA follows: TGTGCCAGCAGCTTAGTCTCGGGACCCCATCGGCAGTTCTTC. This codes for CASSLVSGPHRQFF.

The rearrangement joins TRBV6-5 to TRBJ2-7; 8 positions match TRBD1. This CDR3 is 14 amino acids long. The germline V gene has CDR1 MNHEY and CDR2 SVGAGI. Trimming cost V 8 bases and J 1 base; bases outside gene matches: 7. The CDR3: CASGWTGHSYEQYF. The CDR3 nucleotides read TGTGCCAGCGGTTGGACAGGGCATTCCTACGAGCAGTACTTC.

This clone was seen only once. This chain uses TRBV7-9 with TRBJ2-3; 8 bases fit TRBD1. V lost 5 bases to trimming and J lost 2 bases; unmatched junction nucleotides: 6. Germline lookup yields CDR1 SEHNR and CDR2 FQNEAQ (reference sequence). The CDR3 is 15 residues long. The CDR3 region is CASSRRDRSTDTQYF. CDR3 sequence (DNA): TGTGCCAGCAGCAGGCGGGACAGGTCCACAGATACGCAGTATTTT. Together with reference TRBV7-9 and TRBJ2-3, the CDR3 gives the full variable domain: DTGVSQNPRHKITKRGQNVTFRCDPISEHNRLYWYRQTLGQGPEFLTYFQNEAQLEKSRLLSDRFSAERPKGSFSTLEIQRTEQGDSAMYLCASSRRDRSTDTQYFGPGTRLTVL.

The chain recombines TRBV4-2 with TRBJ2-7; 8 bases line up with TRBD2. The CDR3 totals 14 residues. Germline assignment: CDR1 LGHNA and CDR2 YNFKEQ. The V segment lost 3 bases and the J segment 4 bases; nucleotides outside the gene matches: 5. The CDR3 DNA reads TGTGCCAGCAGCCAGGGGACTAGGTTGTACGAGCAGTACTTC. It codes for CASSQGTRLYEQYF.

This clone came up once. The chain carries TRBV6-6 and TRBJ1-1; possibly TRBD1 for D (5 bases). V lost 7 bases and J 5 bases, leaving 17 bases between the germline ends. The length of the CDR3 is 14 residues. Germline lookup yields CDR1 MNHNY and CDR2 SVGAGI (reference sequence). The CDR3 bases are TGTGCCAGCACCTCCCAGGGCTTTTGGACTGAAGCTTTCTTT. Protein product: CASTSQGFWTEAFF.

With regard to this clone: This same CDR3 is encoded by further DNA sequences in the sample. The chain uses TRBV5-5 and TRBJ1-1; tentatively, D is TRBD1 (5 bases). The CDR3 extends over 15 amino acids. Germline V gene data show CDR1 as SGHKS and CDR2 as YYEKEE (reference sequence). Trimming took off 3 bases at V and 1 base at J, with 13 bases between the two ends. The CDR3 spells CASSSRPDTNTEAFF. The DNA of the CDR3 is TGTGCCAGCAGCTCCCGACCGGACACGAACACTGAAGCTTTCTTT.

J is TRBJ1-1 and V is TRBV18; no definite D call. The CDR3 sequence is 17 residues long. Germline V gene data show CDR1 as KGHSH and CDR2 as LQKENI. Trimming took 3 bases from V and 3 from J, leaving 20 bases between them. The CDR3 DNA reads TGTGCCAGCTCACCCCCAAACGGAAGGGCCTGGGACACTGAAGCTTTCTTT. Residues: CASSPPNGRAWDTEAFF. The complete variable domain, with remaining parts taken from reference TRBV18 and TRBJ1-1, reads NAGVMQNPRHLVRRRGQEARLRCSPMKGHSHVYWYRQLPEEGLKFMVYLQKENIIDESGMPKERFSAEFPKEGPSILRIQQVVRGDSAAYFCASSPPNGRAWDTEAFFGQGTRLTVV.

The V call is TRBV7-3, the J call TRBJ2-3; tentative D call: TRBD2 (5 bases). The CDR3 is 12 amino acids. Trimming took 6 bases from V and 6 from J, leaving 10 bases between them. CDR1 and CDR2 from the germline V gene are SGHTA and FQGTGA. CDR3 nucleotides: TGTGCCAGCAGGCGGGTGGGTGATACGCAGTATTTT. Translation: CASRRVGDTQYF.

The rearrangement joins TRBV4-1 to TRBJ1-4, with a tentative D call TRBD1 (5 bases). V lost 4 bases and J 5 bases, leaving 17 bases between the germline ends. Looked up from germline, CDR1 is MGHRA and CDR2 is YSYEKL. This CDR3 region has 16 residues. CDR3 residues: CASSRPGRRTNEKLFF. DNA for the CDR3: TGCGCCAGCAGCCGGCCGGGACGGCGGACAAATGAAAAACTGTTTTTT.